The 7 T cell receptor beta chains below were found in one sample sequenced in a study of OX40 agonist ivuxolimab in advanced cancers. Sequencing used immunoSEQ multiplex PCR; TCRdb keeps in-frame clones, though not all of them. The repertoire has 95,000 to 100,000 clones, just under 85% of them found once; the top ten carry roughly 1.5%. The material sequenced was CD4+ or CD8+ T cells sorted from blood, taken in a trial of the OX40 agonist ivuxolimab. These receptors were taken from an adult with an advanced solid tumor such as melanoma, head and neck, liver or kidney cancer.

The chain employs TRBV7-9 and TRBJ2-2; D may be TRBD1 (6 bases). V lost 1 base and J 4 bases, leaving 16 bases between the germline ends. Germline loops: CDR1 SEHNR, CDR2 FQNEAQ (reference sequence). The CDR3 length is 17 residues. The DNA for the CDR3 is TGTGCCAGCAGCTTAGGGACACCAAGGGGGAGCACCGGGGAGCTGTTTTTT. It specifies CASSLGTPRGSTGELFF.

The chain joins TRBV7-9 to TRBJ1-4; D perhaps matches TRBD1 (5 bases). Germline CDR1 reads SEHNR; CDR2 reads FQNEAQ (reference sequence). There are 14 residues in the CDR3. V was trimmed by 7 bases and J by 5 bases, leaving 14 bases between them. CDR3 sequence: CASTLGTTNEKLFF. CDR3 coding DNA: TGTGCCAGCACCCTAGGGACCACCAATGAAAAACTGTTTTTT. The variable domain in full, with the rest retrieved from reference TRBV7-9 and TRBJ1-4, is DTGVSQNPRHKITKRGQNVTFRCDPISEHNRLYWYRQTLGQGPEFLTYFQNEAQLEKSRLLSDRFSAERPKGSFSTLEIQRTEQGDSAMYLCASTLGTTNEKLFFGSGTQLSVL.

This clone was observed a few times. The rearrangement links TRBV28 to TRBJ1-6; 8 bases are shared with TRBD1. CDR1 is MDHEN and CDR2 is SYDVKM in the germline V gene. This CDR3 contains 14 residues. V dropped 6 bases and J dropped 10; count of bases not matched to a gene: 8. CDR3 bases: TGTGCCAGCAGAGGGACAGGTCGTGGGTCACCCCTCCACTTT. Its protein product is CASRGTGRGSPLHF.

This rearrangement joins TRBV5-1 to TRBJ2-5; 10 nucleotides match TRBD2. The ends lost 2 bases at V and 0 bases at J; junction bases unmatched: 13. This CDR3 has 19 amino acids. The germline CDR1 and CDR2 sequences are SGHRS and YFSETQ. CDR3 amino acids: CASSFIRGWTSGDQETQYF. The CDR3 DNA reads as TGCGCCAGCAGCTTCATCCGGGGTTGGACTAGCGGAGACCAAGAGACCCAGTACTTC.

V is TRBV5-4 and J is TRBJ1-1; D is possibly TRBD1 (5 bases). This CDR3 comprises 14 residues. V lost 0 bases and J lost 2, with 8 bases in between. Germline CDR1 SGHNT, CDR2 YYREEE (reference sequence). DNA of the CDR3: TGTGCCAGCAGCTTGGATGGGGCTAACACTGAAGCTTTCTTT. Translating it yields CASSLDGANTEAFF.

In the case of this clone: The CDR3 end shows no conserved phenylalanine or tryptophan, and so a read error is likely. V and J are TRBV11-2 and TRBJ2-7; 8 bases are a match to TRBD1. This CDR3 region has 15 residues. The J segment lost 5 bases and the V segment lost 0 bases, leaving 6 bases of the junction unmatched. Germline CDR1 and CDR2: SGHAT and FQNNGV. Written as DNA, the CDR3 is TGTGCCAGCAGCTTAGATGTTAGGACAGGGAACGAGCAGTACCTC. It translates to CASSLDVRTGNEQYL.

The genes are TRBV4-1 and TRBJ1-5; 8 nucleotides align to TRBD1. CDR1 is MGHRA and CDR2 is YSYEKL in the germline V gene. The CDR3 is made up of 17 amino acids. With V trimmed by 2 bases and J by 2 bases, 8 bases remained unmatched. The CDR3 nucleotides are TGCGCCAGCAGCCAACAACAGATGACAGGGGGCAATCAGCCCCAGCATTTT. It specifies CASSQQQMTGGNQPQHF.